The clone carrying this T cell receptor (beta chain) was observed a handful of times. Its antigen is not known. PCR involved 60 Vbeta and 13 Jbeta primers. Measured with immunoSEQ multiplex PCR; TCRdb has only the in-frame clones, and not every one. The top ten hold over 1.5% of the sample, which has around 160,000 clones, approximately 88% seen once. Trimming left V 7 bases short and J 8 bases short, with 23 bases between. The CDR3 covers 15 residues. Germline assignment: CDR1 LNHDA and CDR2 SQIVND (reference sequence). At collection, donors were nominally healthy, but unrecorded immune exposures were probable. This sample stems from a study of cytomegalovirus exposure and HLA in healthy donors. General study points: Specific recognition of CMV antigens was confirmed in vitro for three chains (all CMV-associated). The study dropped some indistinguishable V segments, TRBV6-2 and TRBV6-3 among them.

The rearrangement links TRBV19 to TRBJ1-2; maybe TRBD1 (5 bases). The origin of this receptor is a woman younger than 30 in good health and CMV-seronegative. Material: PBMCs. CDR3 loop: CASNDIGGAGLGYTF. The CDR3 DNA is TGTGCCAGTAACGATATAGGCGGGGCCGGGCTGGGCTACACCTTC.